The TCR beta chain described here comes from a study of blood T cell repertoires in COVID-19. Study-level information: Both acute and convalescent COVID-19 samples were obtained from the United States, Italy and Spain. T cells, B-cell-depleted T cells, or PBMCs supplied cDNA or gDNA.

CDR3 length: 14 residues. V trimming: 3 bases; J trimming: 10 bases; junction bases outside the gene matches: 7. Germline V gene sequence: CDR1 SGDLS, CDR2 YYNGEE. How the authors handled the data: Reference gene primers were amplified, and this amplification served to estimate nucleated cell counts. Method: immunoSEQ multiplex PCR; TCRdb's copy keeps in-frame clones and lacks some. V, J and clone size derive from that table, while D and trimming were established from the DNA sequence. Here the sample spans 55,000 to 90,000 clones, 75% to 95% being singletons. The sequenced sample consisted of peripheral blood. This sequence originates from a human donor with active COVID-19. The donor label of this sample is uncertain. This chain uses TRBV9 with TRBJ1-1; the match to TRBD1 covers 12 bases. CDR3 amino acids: CASSGDRGLGGAFF. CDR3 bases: TGTGCCAGCAGCGGGGACAGGGGGCTGGGGGGAGCTTTCTTT.